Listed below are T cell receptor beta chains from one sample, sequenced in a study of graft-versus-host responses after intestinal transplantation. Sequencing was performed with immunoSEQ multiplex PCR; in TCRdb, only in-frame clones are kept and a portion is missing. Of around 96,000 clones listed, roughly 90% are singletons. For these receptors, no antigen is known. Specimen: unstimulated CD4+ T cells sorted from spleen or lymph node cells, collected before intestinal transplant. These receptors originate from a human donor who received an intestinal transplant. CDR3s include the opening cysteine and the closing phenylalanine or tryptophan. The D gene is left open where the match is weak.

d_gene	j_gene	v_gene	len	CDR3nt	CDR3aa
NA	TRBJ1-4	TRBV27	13	TGTGCCAGCAGTTCCCAGAACAGGGTAAAACTGTTTTTT	CASSSQNRVKLFF
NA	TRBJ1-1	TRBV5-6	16	TGTGCCAGCAGCTTGGGCGGAGGGTGGATTAACACTGAAGCTTTCTTT	CASSLGGGWINTEAFF
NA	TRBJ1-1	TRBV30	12	TGTGCCTGGACGGGGGGGTTTACTGAAGCTTTCTTT	CAWTGGFTEAFF
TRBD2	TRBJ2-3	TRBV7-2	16	TGTGCCAGCAGCGCGGGACTAGCGGGTTTCACAGATACGCAGTATTTT	CASSAGLAGFTDTQYF
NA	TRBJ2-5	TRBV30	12	TGTGCCTGGAGTGTAACTGGAGAGACCCAGTACTTC	CAWSVTGETQYF
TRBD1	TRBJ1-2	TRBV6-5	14	TGTGCCAGCAGTACGGGGGGACAGGGGAGAGGCTACACCTTC	CASSTGGQGRGYTF
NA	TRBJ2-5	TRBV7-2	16	TGTGCCAGCAGCTTAGCTTGGGGAGACTATAGTGGGACCCAGTACTTC	CASSLAWGDYSGTQYF
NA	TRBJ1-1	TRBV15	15	TGTGCCACCAGCACCGGAATGTACAGGGTGTCGGAAGCTTTCTTT	CATSTGMYRVSEAFF
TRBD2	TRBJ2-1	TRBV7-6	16	TGTGCCAGCAGCCCATCAACTAGCGGCTTTTACAATGAGCAGTTCTTC	CASSPSTSGFYNEQFF
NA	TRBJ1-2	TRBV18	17	TGTGCCAGCTCACTCTCGGAAGGGAGGTCCTCAATATATGGCTACACCTTC	CASSLSEGRSSIYGYTF
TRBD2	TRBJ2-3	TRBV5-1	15	TGCGCCAGCAGCTGGGGGGGAGGGGCGCCAGATACGCAGTATTTT	CASSWGGGAPDTQYF
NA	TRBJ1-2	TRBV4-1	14	TGCGCCAGCAGCCAAGATAGGGGGTCGCAGGGCTACACCTTC	CASSQDRGSQGYTF
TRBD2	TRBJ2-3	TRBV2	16	TGTGCCAGCAGAGGGAGACTAGCGTCTAGCACAGATACGCAGTATTTT	CASRGRLASSTDTQYF
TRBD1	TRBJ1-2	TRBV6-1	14	TGTGCCAGCAGTGAACGGTACAGGGGTTATGGCTACACCTTC	CASSERYRGYGYTF
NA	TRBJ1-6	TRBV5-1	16	TGCGCCAGCAGCTTGGCCCCGGTAAACTTTAATTCACCCCTCCACTTT	CASSLAPVNFNSPLHF